These T cell receptor beta chains were read from a single sample in a study of blood T cell repertoires in COVID-19. The method was immunoSEQ multiplex PCR; TCRdb's version includes in-frame clones alone and lacks a portion of them. This table holds about 210,000 clones, 65% to 90% found once. Sequencing was done on a sample of peripheral blood. These receptor sequences come from a man aged 50 to 60 with active or convalescent COVID-19. Both conserved end residues are part of each CDR3. A D gene is named only where the DNA matches it firmly. Expanded clones are given a class, and other clones once, few, many or no size at all.

d_call	j_call	v_call	clone_size	cdr3_aa	cdr3_nt
TRBD2	TRBJ2-3	TRBV3-1/TRBV3-2	.	CASSQRLAGGRYTQYF	TGTGCCAGCAGCCAAAGACTAGCGGGGGGGCGATATACGCAGTATTTT
.	TRBJ2-7	TRBV18	.	CASSPGAGSYEQYF	TGTGCCAGCTCACCTGGGGCAGGCTCCTACGAGCAGTACTTC
TRBD2	TRBJ2-1	TRBV28	once	CATYSTISGALEQFF	TGTGCCACCTACTCCACTATTAGCGGGGCCCTTGAGCAGTTCTTC
TRBD2	TRBJ2-7	TRBV5-1	.	CASSRSSGAESPYEQYF	TGCGCCAGCAGCAGGTCTAGCGGGGCTGAGTCTCCCTACGAGCAGTACTTC
TRBD1	TRBJ2-7	TRBV6-5	.	CASSYAGTALSYEQYF	TGTGCCAGCAGTTACGCTGGGACAGCACTTTCCTACGAGCAGTACTTC
.	TRBJ1-4	TRBV6-5	.	CASSTPNEKLFF	TGTGCCAGTTCCACTCCTAATGAAAAACTGTTTTTT
.	TRBJ2-1	TRBV19	.	CASSIDSGGVLGNEQFF	TGTGCCAGTAGTATAGATAGCGGTGGGGTCCTCGGGAATGAGCAGTTCTTC
TRBD1	TRBJ1-6	TRBV18	.	CASSPRQGSPLHF	TGTGCCAGCTCACCAAGACAGGGTTCCCCCCTCCACTTT
.	TRBJ1-1	TRBV27	.	CASRSTGVNTEAFF	TGTGCCAGCAGGTCGACAGGTGTGAACACTGAAGCTTTCTTT
TRBD1	TRBJ1-5	TRBV19	.	CAIGGTGGFQPQHF	TGTGCCATTGGAGGGACAGGGGGCTTTCAGCCCCAGCATTTT
.	TRBJ2-7	TRBV28	.	CASFSPFSGGQPYEQYF	TGTGCCAGTTTTTCCCCCTTCTCCGGAGGACAGCCCTACGAGCAGTACTTC
TRBD2	TRBJ2-6	TRBV5-1	.	CASSTGTSGRAGANVLTF	TGCGCCAGCAGCACCGGGACTAGCGGGAGGGCTGGGGCCAACGTCCTGACTTTC
.	TRBJ1-4	TRBV7-2	once	CASSFARGITNEKLFF	TGTGCCAGCAGCTTCGCAAGGGGGATCACTAATGAAAAACTGTTTTTT
.	TRBJ2-7	TRBV4-3	.	CASSQGYRYTAYEQYF	TGCGCCAGCAGCCAAGGATACAGGTATACGGCCTACGAGCAGTACTTC
.	TRBJ1-6	TRBV5-4	.	CASSQDSNSPLHF	TGTGCCAGCAGCCAAGACAGCAATTCACCCCTCCACTTT
TRBD2	TRBJ2-3	TRBV18	.	CASSPSGGRTDTQYF	TGTGCCAGCTCACCGAGCGGGGGCCGCACAGATACGCAGTATTTT
.	TRBJ2-3	TRBV19	few	CASTPLAGYSTDTQYF	TGTGCCAGTACACCTCTCGCGGGGTATAGCACAGATACGCAGTATTTT
TRBD1	TRBJ1-5	TRBV19	once	CASSIPRDRGGNQPQHF	TGTGCCAGTAGTATCCCTCGGGACAGGGGGGGCAATCAGCCCCAGCATTTT
.	TRBJ2-3	TRBV7-9	.	CASSRTGNRDTQYF	TGTGCCAGCAGCCGTACAGGGAATCGAGATACGCAGTATTTT
.	TRBJ2-3	TRBV24-1	.	CATSDPGRTNTDTQYF	TGTGCCACCAGTGATCCCGGAAGGACTAACACAGATACGCAGTATTTT
TRBD1	TRBJ1-1	TRBV28	.	CASSLGGQGSTEAFF	TGTGCCAGCAGTTTGGGGGGACAGGGTAGCACTGAAGCTTTCTTT
TRBD1	TRBJ2-1	TRBV7-2	.	CASSFPGTANEQFF	TGTGCCAGCAGCTTCCCGGGGACAGCTAATGAGCAGTTCTTC
.	TRBJ1-2	TRBV5-1	.	CASSFGELAGGYTF	TGCGCCAGCAGCTTCGGAGAACTAGCTGGTGGCTACACCTTC
TRBD2	TRBJ2-3	TRBV4-3	.	CASSQEPAGRTDTQYF	TGCGCCAGCAGCCAAGAACCAGCGGGAAGGACAGATACGCAGTATTTT
.	TRBJ1-2	TRBV15	.	CATSRVGQEVRGYTF	TGTGCCACCAGCAGAGTAGGCCAGGAGGTGAGGGGCTACACCTTC
TRBD2	TRBJ2-1	TRBV19	.	CASTRTSATGEQFF	TGTGCCAGTACCCGGACTAGCGCGACTGGTGAGCAGTTCTTC
.	TRBJ2-1	TRBV7-9	.	CASSFSLADNEQFF	TGTGCCAGCAGCTTTTCACTGGCGGACAATGAGCAGTTCTTC
.	TRBJ2-5	TRBV2	.	CASSPGEGKAAQYF	TGTGCCAGCAGCCCGGGGGAAGGGAAAGCGGCCCAGTACTTC
TRBD1	TRBJ2-7	TRBV5-5	.	CASSSPGQEAEQYF	TGTGCCAGCAGCTCCCCGGGACAGGAGGCCGAGCAGTACTTC
TRBD1	TRBJ2-7	TRBV6-2/TRBV6-3	.	CASSYEARTGDLYEQYF	TGTGCCAGCAGTTACGAGGCGCGCACAGGGGACCTCTACGAGCAGTACTTC
TRBD1	TRBJ1-2	TRBV5-1	.	CASSPDRTGYTF	TGCGCCAGCAGCCCGGACAGGACCGGCTACACCTTC
.	TRBJ2-3	TRBV7-6	.	CASSLLGASDTQYF	TGTGCCAGCAGCTTATTGGGGGCCTCCGATACGCAGTATTTT
.	TRBJ2-5	TRBV7-8	.	CASSSGSSPRQETQYF	TGTGCCAGCAGCTCTGGTAGTTCCCCCCGCCAAGAGACCCAGTACTTC
.	TRBJ2-1	TRBV7-9	.	CASSSPPRGSYNEQFF	TGTGCCAGCAGCTCCCCCCCGAGGGGGTCCTACAATGAGCAGTTCTTC
TRBD1	TRBJ2-7	TRBV28	.	CASSPGQGAYEQYF	TGTGCCAGCAGTCCGGGACAGGGGGCGTACGAGCAGTACTTC
.	TRBJ1-4	TRBV10-2	once	CASSESPQAWEKLFF	TGCGCCAGCAGTGAGTCTCCCCAGGCGTGGGAAAAACTGTTTTTT
TRBD2	TRBJ2-7	TRBV10-1	few	CASSDLAGAPYEQYF	TGCGCCAGCAGTGATCTAGCGGGGGCCCCCTACGAGCAGTACTTC
.	TRBJ2-3	TRBV11-2	.	CASRRVTDTQYF	TGTGCCAGCCGCCGGGTCACAGATACGCAGTATTTT
TRBD1	TRBJ1-5	TRBV5-1	.	CASSLAPGGQGSNQPQHF	TGCGCCAGCAGCTTGGCTCCAGGGGGGCAGGGTAGCAATCAGCCCCAGCATTTT
.	TRBJ1-1	TRBV15	.	CATSRDPDSEAFF	TGTGCCACCAGCAGAGATCCGGACAGCGAAGCTTTCTTT
TRBD1	TRBJ2-7	TRBV4-2	few	CASSQGAKGQVGQGAYEQYF	TGTGCCAGCAGCCAAGGGGCGAAGGGACAGGTAGGGCAAGGGGCCTACGAGCAGTACTTC
TRBD1	TRBJ1-3	TRBV7-8	.	CASSLQGGGGNTIYF	TGTGCCAGCAGCCTCCAGGGGGGAGGTGGAAACACCATATATTTT
TRBD2	TRBJ2-1	TRBV24-1	.	CATSTSGSFNEQFF	TGTGCCACCAGTACTAGCGGGAGCTTCAATGAGCAGTTCTTC
.	TRBJ2-3	TRBV4-1	.	CASSLLAGWTDTQYF	TGCGCCAGCAGCCTACTAGCCGGGTGGACAGATACGCAGTATTTT
.	TRBJ1-6	TRBV28	.	CASRTITGLINSPLHF	TGTGCCAGCAGAACTATCACGGGACTGATTAATTCACCCCTCCACTTT
.	TRBJ2-6	TRBV2	once	CASSEARNSGANVLTF	TGTGCCAGCAGTGAAGCGAGAAACTCTGGGGCCAACGTCCTGACTTTC
TRBD1	TRBJ1-2	TRBV4-3	.	CASSPQDQGQGTPSF	TGCGCCAGCAGCCCCCAGGATCAGGGACAGGGGACGCCGTCCTTC
.	TRBJ1-6	TRBV5-1	.	CASSLATGLNSPLHF	TGCGCCAGCAGCTTGGCTACAGGGCTGAATTCACCCCTCCACTTT
.	TRBJ1-1	TRBV27	.	CASRPMGGTEAFF	TGTGCCAGCAGGCCTATGGGGGGAACTGAAGCTTTCTTT
.	TRBJ1-1	TRBV5-5	.	CASSLEGMNTEAFF	TGTGCCAGCAGCTTAGAGGGAATGAACACTGAAGCTTTCTTT
TRBD1	TRBJ1-6	TRBV5-1	.	CASSLGQGASPLHF	TGCGCCAGCAGCTTGGGACAGGGTGCTTCACCCCTCCACTTT
.	TRBJ2-3	TRBV7-3	.	CASSSKGAGLGTDTQYF	TGTGCCAGCAGCTCAAAGGGGGCGGGATTGGGCACAGATACGCAGTATTTT
TRBD2	TRBJ2-1	TRBV19	few	CASSIEGGRTPHEQFF	TGTGCCAGTAGTATAGAGGGCGGGAGGACTCCCCATGAGCAGTTCTTC
.	TRBJ1-6	TRBV15	.	CATSRDHEATPLHF	TGTGCCACCAGCAGAGATCATGAGGCTACACCCCTCCACTTT
.	TRBJ1-1	TRBV3-1/TRBV3-2	.	CASRLTGRGTEAFF	TGTGCCAGCAGGCTGACAGGTCGCGGCACTGAAGCTTTCTTT
TRBD2	TRBJ2-5	TRBV5-4	.	CASSLVVAGQETQYF	TGTGCCAGCAGCTTGGTGGTAGCGGGGCAGGAGACCCAGTACTTC